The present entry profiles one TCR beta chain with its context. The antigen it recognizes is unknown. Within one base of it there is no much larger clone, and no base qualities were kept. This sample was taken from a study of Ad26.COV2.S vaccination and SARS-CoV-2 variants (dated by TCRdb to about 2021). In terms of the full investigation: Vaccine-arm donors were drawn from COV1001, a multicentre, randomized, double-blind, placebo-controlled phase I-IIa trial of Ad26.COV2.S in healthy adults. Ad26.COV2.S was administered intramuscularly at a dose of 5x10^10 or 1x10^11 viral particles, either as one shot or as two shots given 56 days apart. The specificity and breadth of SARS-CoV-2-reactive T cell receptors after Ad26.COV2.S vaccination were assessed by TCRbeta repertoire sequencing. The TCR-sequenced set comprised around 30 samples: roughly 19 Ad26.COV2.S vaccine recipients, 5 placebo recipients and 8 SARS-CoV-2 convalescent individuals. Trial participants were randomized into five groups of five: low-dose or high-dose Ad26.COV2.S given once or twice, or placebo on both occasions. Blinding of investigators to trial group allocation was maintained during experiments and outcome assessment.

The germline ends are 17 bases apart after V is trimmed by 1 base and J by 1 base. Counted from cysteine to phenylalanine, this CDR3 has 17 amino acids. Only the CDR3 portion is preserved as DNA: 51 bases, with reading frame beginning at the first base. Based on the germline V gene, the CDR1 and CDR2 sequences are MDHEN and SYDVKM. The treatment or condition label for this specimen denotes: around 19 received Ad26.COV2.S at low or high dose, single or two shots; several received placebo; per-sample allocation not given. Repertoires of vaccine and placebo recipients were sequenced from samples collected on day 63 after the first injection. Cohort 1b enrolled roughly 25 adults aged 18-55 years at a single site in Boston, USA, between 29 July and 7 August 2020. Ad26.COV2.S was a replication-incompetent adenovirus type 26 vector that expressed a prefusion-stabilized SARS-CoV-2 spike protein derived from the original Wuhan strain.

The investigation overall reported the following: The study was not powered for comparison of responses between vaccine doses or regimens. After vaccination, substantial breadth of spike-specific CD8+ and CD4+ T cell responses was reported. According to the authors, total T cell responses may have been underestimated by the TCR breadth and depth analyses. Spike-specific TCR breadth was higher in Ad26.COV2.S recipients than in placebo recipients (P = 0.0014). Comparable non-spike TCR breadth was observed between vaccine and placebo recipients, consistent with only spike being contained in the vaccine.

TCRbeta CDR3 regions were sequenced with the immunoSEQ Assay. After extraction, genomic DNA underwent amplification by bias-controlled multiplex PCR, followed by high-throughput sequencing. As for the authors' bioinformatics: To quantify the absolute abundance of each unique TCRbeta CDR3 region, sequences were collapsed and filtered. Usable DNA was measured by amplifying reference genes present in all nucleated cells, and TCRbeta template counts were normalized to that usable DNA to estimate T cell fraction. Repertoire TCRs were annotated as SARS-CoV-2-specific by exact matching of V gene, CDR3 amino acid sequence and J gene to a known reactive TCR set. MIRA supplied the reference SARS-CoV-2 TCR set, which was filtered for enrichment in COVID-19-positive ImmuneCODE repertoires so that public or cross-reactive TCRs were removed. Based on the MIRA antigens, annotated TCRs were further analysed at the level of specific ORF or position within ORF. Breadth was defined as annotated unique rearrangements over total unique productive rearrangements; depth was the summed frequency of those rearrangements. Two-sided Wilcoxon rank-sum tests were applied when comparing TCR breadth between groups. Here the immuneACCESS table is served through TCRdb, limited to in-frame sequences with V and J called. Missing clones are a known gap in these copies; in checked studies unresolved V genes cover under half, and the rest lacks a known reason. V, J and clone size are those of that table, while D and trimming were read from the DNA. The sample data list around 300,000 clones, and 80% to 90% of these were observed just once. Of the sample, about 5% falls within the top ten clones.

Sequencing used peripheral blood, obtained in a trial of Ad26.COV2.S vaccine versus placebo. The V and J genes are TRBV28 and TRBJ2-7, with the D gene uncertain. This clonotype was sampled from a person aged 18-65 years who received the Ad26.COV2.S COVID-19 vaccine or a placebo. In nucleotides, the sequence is TGTGCCAGCAGTTTATCGATCTTAAGGGCTCGGTCCTACGAGCAGTACTTC. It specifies CASSLSILRARSYEQYF.